Presented here are 4 T cell receptor beta chains from one specimen sequenced in a study of OX40 agonist ivuxolimab in advanced cancers. Clones were read by immunoSEQ multiplex PCR, and TCRdb kept only the in-frame ones, dropping some. The data hold over 150,000 clones, with 94% observed a single time. The input for sequencing was CD4+ or CD8+ T cells sorted from blood, taken in a trial of the OX40 agonist ivuxolimab. Receptors were obtained from an adult with an advanced solid tumor such as melanoma, head and neck, liver or kidney cancer.

The count of this clone is one. The J gene is TRBJ1-1, the V gene TRBV7-2; 7 nucleotides align to TRBD1. CDR3 size: 13 residues. Germline CDR1 is SGHTA and CDR2 is FQGNSA. V dropped 6 bases and J dropped 5; count of bases not matched to a gene: 6. The CDR3 sequence: CASSYRGGTEAFF. The CDR3 DNA reads as TGTGCCAGCAGTTACAGGGGTGGGACTGAAGCTTTCTTT.

This clone was seen only once. V is TRBV28 and J is TRBJ1-1; D is possibly TRBD1 (6 bases). The CDR3 runs 15 residues. The V gene's germline CDR1 is MDHEN and CDR2 SYDVKM. V was pared by 5 bases and J by 2 bases, with 15 bases between. This chain's CDR3 is CASSAPLQGNTEAFF. The CDR3 DNA is TGTGCCAGCAGTGCCCCCTTACAGGGTAACACTGAAGCTTTCTTT.

This chain joins TRBV27 and TRBJ2-7; 8 nucleotides align to TRBD1. CDR1 and CDR2 from the germline V gene are MNHEY and SMNVEV (reference sequence). V dropped 6 bases and J dropped 2; count of bases not matched to a gene: 6. The CDR3 consists of 14 residues. CDR3 nucleotide sequence: TGTGCCAGCAGGAGGACAGGGCCGACCTACGAGCAGTACTTC. Protein sequence: CASRRTGPTYEQYF.

A few counts support this clone. The CDR3 loop is CASSRGRLDEKLFF. The DNA for the CDR3 is TGCGCCAGCAGCCGCGGGCGGCTAGATGAAAAACTGTTTTTT. The chain couples TRBV4-1 to TRBJ1-4; D is uncertain. The germline V gene encodes CDR1 MGHRA and CDR2 YSYEKL. This CDR3 has 14 amino acids. The ends were cut back, 4 bases at V and 6 bases at J, with 12 bases in the middle.